This passage covers 28 T cell receptor beta chains from one sample sequenced in a study of cytomegalovirus exposure and HLA in healthy donors. PCR used 60 Vbeta primers and 13 Jbeta primers. Assay: immunoSEQ multiplex PCR; the TCRdb copy retains only in-frame clones and omits some. The sample includes approximately 170,000 clones, about three quarters of them seen just once. Material: PBMCs. These TCRs come from a man younger than 35 in good health and CMV-seropositive.

The chain uses TRBV7-8 and TRBJ1-4; D is ambiguous. The V gene's germline CDR1 is SGHVS and CDR2 FQNEAQ. Trimming left V 5 bases short and J 8 bases short, with 21 bases between. The length of the CDR3 is 16 residues. The CDR3 reads CASSLIPTNTGEKLFF. CDR3 bases: TGTGCCAGCAGCCTAATCCCCACTAATACTGGAGAAAAACTGTTTTTT.

V is TRBV7-2 and J is TRBJ1-1; 8 nucleotides match TRBD1. V lost 4 bases and J lost 10; bases outside the gene matches: 5. The CDR3 is 12 amino acids. Germline V CDR1 and CDR2: SGHTA, FQGNSA. The CDR3 region is CASSSRTGTAFF. The CDR3, as DNA: TGTGCCAGCAGCTCCAGGACAGGGACAGCTTTCTTT.

In this sample, this clone turned up once. The chain links TRBV7-2 to TRBJ2-2; D gene uncertain. Germline CDR1 is SGHTA and CDR2 is FQGNSA. V was trimmed by 3 bases and J by 5 bases, leaving 7 bases between them. This CDR3 is 13 amino acids long. The CDR3 reads CASSFSWTGELFF. In DNA form, the CDR3 reads TGTGCCAGCAGCTTCAGTTGGACCGGGGAGCTGTTTTTT.

The genes are TRBV7-6 and TRBJ1-6, with TRBD1 matching 8 bases. V was clipped by 5 bases and J by 5 bases; unmatched bases: 5. Germline CDR1 SGHVS, CDR2 FNYEAQ. The CDR3 covers 15 residues. CDR3 in DNA: TGTGCCAGCAGCCCACGGACAGGGAATAATTCACCCCTCCACTTT. Translation gives CASSPRTGNNSPLHF.

The chain has TRBV7-9 and TRBJ1-1, with 9 bases fitting TRBD1. V lost 5 bases and J lost 0; bases outside the gene matches: 7. Germline CDR1 is SEHNR and CDR2 is FQNEAQ (reference sequence). The CDR3 is made up of 16 amino acids. The CDR3 nucleotides are TGTGCCAGCAGCCCAGGACAGGGGCCCATGAACACTGAAGCTTTCTTT. As protein: CASSPGQGPMNTEAFF.

Only a few counts were recorded for this clone. The rearrangement uses TRBV5-4 and TRBJ2-1, with TRBD2 matching 7 bases. V shed 0 bases, J shed 5 bases, and the junction held 8 bases outside the gene matches. This CDR3 has 16 residues. Per the germline V gene, CDR1 is SGHNT and CDR2 is YYREEE (reference sequence). This chain's CDR3 is CASSLERGHDDNEQFF. The CDR3 DNA reads TGTGCCAGCAGCTTGGAGCGGGGCCACGATGACAATGAGCAGTTCTTC.

The chain combines TRBV23-1 with TRBJ2-7; D perhaps matches TRBD1 (6 bases). TRBV23-1 is labeled an ORF, and its function is uncertain. The germline V and J ends were trimmed by 6 bases and 2 bases, with 17 bases remaining between them. This CDR3 has 15 residues. The CDR3 nucleotides are TGCGCCAGCAGACAAACAGGGACGTGGACCTACGAGCAGTACGTC. The encoded protein is CASRQTGTWTYEQYV.

The V call is TRBV2, the J call TRBJ2-5, with D perhaps matching TRBD1 (5 bases). CDR3 size: 13 residues. CDR1 SNHLY and CDR2 FYNNEI come from the germline V gene. V lost 8 bases to trimming and J lost 4 bases, with 14 bases between them. The CDR3 protein is CASSSRRGETQYF. CDR3 DNA sequence: TGTGCCAGCTCCTCTCGAAGGGGAGAGACCCAGTACTTC. Combining the CDR3 with reference TRBV2 and TRBJ2-5 gives the whole variable domain EPEVTQTPSHQVTQMGQEVILRCVPISNHLYFYWYRQILGQKVEFLVSFYNNEISEKSEIFDDQFSVERPDGSNFTLKIRSTKLEDSAMYFCASSSRRGETQYFGPGTRLLVL.

V and J are TRBV28 and TRBJ1-1; the D gene is possibly TRBD1 (5 bases). Between the trimmed V and J ends, which lost 6 bases and 0 bases, there was a span of 14 bases. This CDR3 has 15 residues. Germline assignment: CDR1 MDHEN and CDR2 SYDVKM. CDR3 bases: TGTGCCAGCAGAGAAAGGGGTCTTTTGAACACTGAAGCTTTCTTT. It translates to CASRERGLLNTEAFF.

The chain is built from TRBV14 and TRBJ2-1; D possibly corresponds to TRBD1 (6 bases). The V end lost 1 base, the J end lost 7 bases, and 14 bases lay between the germline ends. Germline CDR1 and CDR2: SGHDN and FVKESK. CDR3 length equals 15 residues. DNA for the CDR3: TGTGCCAGCAGCCAAGCGACAGGCTTAGGGAATGAGCAGTTCTTC. Its translation is CASSQATGLGNEQFF.

This chain uses TRBV19 with TRBJ1-1; 8 bases fit TRBD1. Germline V gives CDR1 LNHDA, CDR2 SQIVND (reference sequence). Unmatched junction bases numbered 4, after V lost 3 bases and J lost 1 base. The CDR3 runs 15 residues. The CDR3 DNA sequence: TGTGCCAGTAGTATCCGACAGGGGCCGAACACTGAAGCTTTCTTT. Its protein product is CASSIRQGPNTEAFF.

The genes are TRBV16 and TRBJ2-5; D is perhaps TRBD1 (6 bases). With 2 bases removed from V and 1 base from J, the gap between germline ends came to 14 bases. Germline CDR1 and CDR2: KGHSY and FQNENV. CDR3 length: 16 amino acids. CDR3 coding DNA: TGTGCCAGCAGCCAAACGAACAGGGTGGGCCAAGAGACCCAGTACTTC. Protein sequence: CASSQTNRVGQETQYF.

This clone was detected only once. The V gene is TRBV5-1, the J gene TRBJ2-3; possibly TRBD2 for D (5 bases). This CDR3 is 14 amino acids long. Germline CDR1 SGHRS, CDR2 YFSETQ. V shed 2 bases and J shed 0 bases, with 7 bases lying between them. The CDR3 sequence is CASSFPGSTDTQYF. The CDR3 region has the DNA TGCGCCAGCAGCTTCCCGGGGAGCACAGATACGCAGTATTTT.

This clone showed up just a few times. This chain connects TRBV5-1 to TRBJ2-3; TRBD2 might be the D (6 bases). From germline, CDR1 is SGHRS and CDR2 YFSETQ. V shed 4 bases and J shed 4 bases, with 10 bases lying between them. The CDR3 covers 13 residues. As DNA, the CDR3 is TGCGCCAGCAGCCCGACGGGGGCAGATACGCAGTATTTT. Translation gives CASSPTGADTQYF.

The V and J genes are TRBV5-1 and TRBJ2-3; 10 bases are a match to TRBD2. CDR3 length equals 15 residues. Unmatched junction bases numbered 10, after V lost 7 bases and J lost 5 bases. Per the germline V gene, CDR1 is SGHRS and CDR2 is YFSETQ. The CDR3 protein is CASYFSSGREDTQYF. The DNA for the CDR3 is TGCGCCAGCTACTTTTCTAGCGGGAGAGAAGATACGCAGTATTTT.

The V gene is TRBV11-2, the J gene TRBJ1-1; D not resolved. In germline, CDR1 is SGHAT, CDR2 FQNNGV. V gave up 3 bases and J gave up 8 bases, with 13 bases separating them. This CDR3 has 13 amino acids. CDR3 DNA sequence: TGTGCCAGCAGCTTGGTTGGTGCGGCAGAAGCTTTCTTT. Residues: CASSLVGAAEAFF.

V gene TRBV5-6 combines with J gene TRBJ1-2; no clear D. Germline assignment: CDR1 SGHDT and CDR2 YYEEEE. Trimming left V 0 bases short and J 0 bases short, with 6 bases between. The CDR3 is made up of 14 amino acids. The CDR3 is CASSLGSTNYGYTF. Written as DNA, the CDR3 is TGTGCCAGCAGCTTGGGATCTACTAACTATGGCTACACCTTC.

The rearrangement links TRBV18 to TRBJ1-5; maybe TRBD1 (5 bases). The CDR3 extends over 16 amino acids. Germline values: CDR1 KGHSH, CDR2 LQKENI. Deletions cut 8 bases from V and 0 bases from J, with 17 bases between. This chain's CDR3 is CASTRRWGGSNQPQHF. CDR3 bases: TGTGCCAGCACGAGACGATGGGGGGGTAGCAATCAGCCCCAGCATTTT.

This rearrangement joins TRBV7-6 to TRBJ2-1; 8 bases align to TRBD1. The CDR3 length is 17 residues. Germline CDR1 and CDR2: SGHVS and FNYEAQ. The V segment lost 1 base and the J segment 13 bases; nucleotides outside the gene matches: 18. CDR3 region: CASSLDSQGAISLDQFF. CDR3 sequence (DNA): TGTGCCAGCAGCTTAGATTCTCAGGGGGCAATTTCCCTTGATCAGTTCTTC.

The rearrangement joins TRBV7-2 to TRBJ2-7; 9 nucleotides match TRBD1. V lost 5 bases to trimming and J lost 7 bases; unmatched junction nucleotides: 12. Germline CDR1 reads SGHTA; CDR2 reads FQGNSA. The CDR3 has 15 residues. CDR3 sequence: CASSPRGTGTGEQYV. The CDR3, as DNA: TGTGCCAGCAGCCCGCGGGGGACAGGGACCGGAGAGCAGTACGTC.

The CDR3: CASSPRTAYTEAFF. For the CDR3, the DNA is TGTGCCAGCAGCCCTAGGACAGCCTACACTGAAGCTTTCTTT. The gene calls are TRBV9 and TRBJ1-1; tentatively, D is TRBD1 (6 bases). This CDR3 is 14 amino acids long. V was cut by 4 bases and J by 3 bases, with 13 bases left in between. CDR1 is SGDLS, CDR2 YYNGEE, per germline.

This clone came up a few times. The chain links TRBV15 to TRBJ2-5; weak D call: TRBD2 (6 bases). Germline V gives CDR1 LNHNV, CDR2 YYDKDF (reference sequence). Trimming took 3 bases from V and 5 from J, leaving 19 bases between them. The CDR3 length is 16 residues. CDR3 in DNA: TGTGCCACCAGCAGCCTGGGTATGGGTGGAGGGGAGACCCAGTACTTC. This sequence encodes CATSSLGMGGGETQYF.

The sample holds one count of this clone. The V call is TRBV15, the J call TRBJ1-1; 7 nucleotides match TRBD1. The CDR3 consists of 16 residues. V was pared by 0 bases and J by 2 bases, with 6 bases of the junction left unmatched. Germline V gene lookup returns CDR1 LNHNV and CDR2 YYDKDF (reference sequence). The CDR3 region is CATSRDGTERNTEAFF. In DNA form, the CDR3 reads TGTGCCACCAGCAGAGACGGGACAGAAAGAAACACTGAAGCTTTCTTT.

The chain is built from TRBV2 and TRBJ1-5, with 9 bases lining up with TRBD1. Germline CDR1 SNHLY, CDR2 FYNNEI. The CDR3 has 16 residues. The J segment lost 1 base and the V segment lost 5 bases, leaving 6 bases of the junction unmatched. For the CDR3, the DNA is TGTGCCAGCAGTACCACCGGGACAGGGAGCAATCAGCCCCAGCATTTT. Translation gives CASSTTGTGSNQPQHF.

The chain is built from TRBV6-1 and TRBJ1-1, with a weak D call TRBD1 (5 bases). Germline values: CDR1 MNHNS, CDR2 SASEGT. V was pared by 1 base and J by 9 bases, with 15 bases between. The CDR3 loop spans 14 amino acids. The CDR3 region is CASSEDGRGAKAFF. The CDR3 nucleotides read TGTGCCAGCAGTGAAGATGGTCGCGGGGCAAAAGCTTTCTTT.

This chain connects TRBV25-1 to TRBJ1-5; D unclear. The CDR3 extends over 14 amino acids. Trimming removed 4 bases at V and 0 bases at J, with 7 bases between. The germline CDR1 and CDR2 sequences are MGHDK and SYGVNS. Here the CDR3 reads CASSAERSNQPQHF. CDR3 bases: TGTGCCAGCAGTGCAGAGCGTAGCAATCAGCCCCAGCATTTT.

This chain links TRBV5-4 with TRBJ1-1; a possible D gene is TRBD1 (5 bases). The CDR3 loop spans 14 amino acids. V was clipped by 4 bases and J by 5 bases, with 15 bases between them. Germline assignment: CDR1 SGHNT and CDR2 YYREEE (reference sequence). CDR3 DNA sequence: TGTGCCAGCAGCGGGAGTCGGGGGGGGACTGAAGCTTTCTTT. The encoded protein is CASSGSRGGTEAFF.

The chain couples TRBV7-7 to TRBJ2-7; 12 nucleotides align to TRBD1. Germline V CDR1 and CDR2: SSHAT, FNYEAQ (reference sequence). The CDR3 is made up of 16 amino acids. The DNA of the CDR3 is TGTGCTAGCAGCCCTAAAGGGACAGGGGGCCGGTACGAGCAGTACGTC. Its translation is CASSPKGTGGRYEQYV.